These 19 T cell receptor beta chains originate from one sample sequenced in a study of blood T cells in healthy people across ages. A second 7 to 11 cycle PCR used barcoded and J-beta primers. One entry per CDR3 protein results from TCRdb running MiXCR on the 5' RACE reads. The sample holds 1.8 million or so distinct CDR3 sequences, 30% to 40% seen once. The sequencing sample was made of blood. The origin of the receptors is a human donor in good health.

The gene calls are TRBV29-1 and TRBJ1-2; 9 bases line up with TRBD1. Per the germline V gene, CDR1 is SQVTM and CDR2 is ANQGSEA. Trimming took 8 bases from V and 4 from J; bases not matched to a gene: 5. This CDR3 comprises 12 residues. The CDR3 reads CSRGQGGYGYTF. The CDR3, as DNA: TGCAGCAGGGGACAGGGCGGCTATGGCTACACCTTC.

J is TRBJ2-1 and V is TRBV6-6, with 8 bases that match TRBD2. Germline trimming cut 5 bases from V and 7 bases from J; bases unmatched to any gene: 7. Germline CDR1 is MNHNY and CDR2 is SVGAGI (reference sequence). CDR3 length equals 14 residues. The CDR3 nucleotides read TGTGCCAGCAGTATAGCGGGGTTGGTAAATGAGCAGTTCTTC. It is translated as CASSIAGLVNEQFF.

Only a few counts were recorded for this clonotype. The J gene is TRBJ2-5, the V gene TRBV15; D tentatively fits TRBD1 or TRBD2 (5 bases each). The J call may be faulty, since TRBJ2-7 better matches the DNA end. The CDR3 has 13 residues. CDR1 LNHNV and CDR2 YYDKDF come from the germline V gene (reference sequence). DNA of the CDR3: TGTGCCACCGCGAGGGGAATAAACTACGAGCAGTACTTC. This codes for CATARGINYEQYF.

This clonotype came up a few times. Germline and junction disagree at one end, which may indicate a read error. The chain employs TRBV6-6 and TRBJ1-1; 9 nucleotides agree with TRBD1. Germline-derived CDR1 and CDR2 are MNHNY and SVGAGI (reference sequence). The CDR3 has 14 amino acids. The CDR3 region has the DNA TGCGCCAGCAGCTGGGGACAGGGTGGAACTGAAGCTTTCTTT. This encodes CASSWGQGGTEAFF.

This chain joins TRBV20-1 and TRBJ2-5; D is perhaps TRBD2 (6 bases). Trimming took off 0 bases at V and 6 bases at J, with 17 bases between the two ends. This CDR3 has 15 amino acids. Looked up from germline, CDR1 is DFQATT and CDR2 is SNEGSKA (reference sequence). As DNA, the CDR3 is TGCAGTGCTAGAGAGGAGGGACCTCCGGGGAAGACCCAGTACTTC. It translates to CSAREEGPPGKTQYF.

This clonotype was picked up a small number of times. This chain connects TRBV9 to TRBJ1-2; possible D gene TRBD1, 5 bases. The CDR3 sequence is 16 residues long. Germline assignment: CDR1 SGDLS and CDR2 YYNGEE. V gave up 4 bases and J gave up 2 bases, with 18 bases separating them. CDR3 DNA: TGTGCCAGCAGCCCCCGGCGAGAGGGGTCCAACTATGGCTACACCTTC. It is translated as CASSPRREGSNYGYTF.

A remark on this clonotype: The junction departs from germline at one end; a sequencing error may be responsible. The chain links TRBV10-3 to TRBJ1-2; perhaps TRBD1 as D (6 bases). This CDR3 region has 16 residues. Germline V lookup: CDR1 ENHRY, CDR2 SYGVKD. The CDR3 region has the DNA TGTGCCATCTGTGAGTCGGGGGGACAAAGGCAGTATGGCTACACCTTC. Translated: CAICESGGQRQYGYTF.

In the case of this clonotype: At one of its ends the junction is not consistent with the germline gene, which may arise from a read error. V gene TRBV9 combines with J gene TRBJ2-3, with D unresolved. The CDR3 spans 13 residues. The germline V gene has CDR1 SGDLS and CDR2 YYNGEE. The CDR3 region is CVSSIDVVQTQYF. In DNA, the CDR3 is TGTGTCAGCAGCATAGATGTGGTTCAGACGCAGTATTTT.

This clonotype was seen repeatedly, ten times or more. The V and J genes are TRBV24-1 and TRBJ2-7, with 7 positions matching TRBD2. J lost 5 bases, V lost 11 bases, and 11 bases had no gene match. Germline CDR1 is KGHDR and CDR2 is SFDVKD. The CDR3 runs to 13 residues. Here the CDR3 reads CASSGSHLDEQYF. The CDR3 nucleotides are TGTGCCAGTAGCGGGTCCCACCTGGACGAGCAGTACTTC.

The chain carries TRBV5-6 and TRBJ2-7; 8 bases are a match to TRBD2. The germline V gene has CDR1 SGHDT and CDR2 YYEEEE. The CDR3 runs to 14 residues. V lost 7 bases and J lost 4; bases outside the gene matches: 10. CDR3 in DNA: TGTGCCAGCGGCGGGGGGCCAGGGGAATACGAGCAGTACTTC. Its protein product is CASGGGPGEYEQYF.

The V gene is TRBV9, the J gene TRBJ1-5, with a tentative D call TRBD1 (6 bases). V was pared by 0 bases and J by 7 bases, with 14 bases between. Germline values: CDR1 SGDLS, CDR2 YYNGEE. This CDR3 is 15 amino acids long. Written as DNA, the CDR3 is TGTGCCAGCAGCGTAGAGGGGGGATCAGGGCAGCCCCAGCATTTT. It specifies CASSVEGGSGQPQHF.

This clonotype has only one observation. CDR3 nucleotides: TGTGCCAGCAGCGTCGAGACAGGGAACCCCTACGAGCAGTACTTC. This sequence encodes CASSVETGNPYEQYF. The chain uses TRBV9 and TRBJ2-4, with 7 nucleotides matching TRBD1. The end of the DNA aligns better with TRBJ2-7, so the J call may be wrong. From germline, CDR1 is SGDLS and CDR2 YYNGEE. This CDR3 contains 15 residues.

This clonotype was found once. CDR3 nucleotide sequence: TGTGCCACCCGACCAGGGGAACTATTTCAGCCCCAGCATTTT. Protein: CATRPGELFQPQHF. This chain links TRBV6-1 with TRBJ1-5; perhaps TRBD1 as D (6 bases). V was clipped by 10 bases and J by 6 bases, with 19 bases between them. Germline V lookup: CDR1 MNHNS, CDR2 SASEGT. The length of the CDR3 is 14 residues.

CDR3 DNA sequence: TGTGCCAGCAGCCTGAACCGGGACAGTAACTATGGCTACACCTTC. Its protein is CASSLNRDSNYGYTF. The chain combines TRBV7-8 with TRBJ1-2, with 7 bases aligning to TRBD1. The CDR3 is 15 residues long. CDR1 SGHVS and CDR2 FQNEAQ come from the germline V gene. The V and J ends lost 5 bases and 1 base, in that order; junction bases with no gene match: 7.

The chain carries TRBV6-2 or TRBV6-3 and TRBJ1-5, with D tentatively TRBD1 (6 bases). Trimming pared 4 bases from V and 4 bases from J, leaving 17 bases between. The CDR3 loop spans 16 amino acids. CDR1 is MNHEY, CDR2 SVGEGT, per germline. DNA of the CDR3: TGTGCCAGCAGTTTGATACAGGGAGCGGGGAATCAGCCCCAGCATTTT. Its protein is CASSLIQGAGNQPQHF.

This clonotype was seen a handful of times. The V and J genes are TRBV7-2 and TRBJ2-5; TRBD2 agrees at 12 bases. This CDR3 has 16 residues. Germline V CDR1 and CDR2: SGHTA, FQGNSA. V trimming: 5 bases; J trimming: 2 bases; junction bases outside the gene matches: 6. CDR3 DNA: TGTGCCAGCAGCACGGGGACTAGCGGGCAACAAGAGACCCAGTACTTC. Translation: CASSTGTSGQQETQYF. Combining the CDR3 with reference TRBV7-2 and TRBJ2-5 gives the whole variable domain GAGVSQSPSNKVTEKGKDVELRCDPISGHTALYWYRQSLGQGLEFLIYFQGNSAPDKSGLPSDRFSAERTGGSVSTLTIQRTQQEDSAVYLCASSTGTSGQQETQYFGPGTRLLVL.

The chain has TRBV7-6 and TRBJ2-7; 7 bases fit TRBD2. Looked up from germline, CDR1 is SGHVS and CDR2 is FNYEAQ. Trimming cost V 8 bases and J 4 bases; bases outside gene matches: 14. This CDR3 has 15 amino acids. The CDR3 is CASFDPASGSYEQYF. CDR3 DNA sequence: TGTGCCAGCTTCGACCCCGCTAGCGGATCTTACGAGCAGTACTTC.

The J gene is TRBJ2-3, the V gene TRBV20-1; 7 bases fit TRBD2. Trimming took 7 bases from V and 5 from J; bases not matched to a gene: 6. CDR3 length: 12 residues. Germline lookup yields CDR1 DFQATT and CDR2 SNEGSKA (reference sequence). The CDR3 bases are TGCAGTGTCTCGGGACTAAAAGATACGCAGTATTTT. Translation gives CSVSGLKDTQYF.

V and J are TRBV30 and TRBJ2-7, with 9 positions matching TRBD1. Germline V gene lookup returns CDR1 GTSNPN and CDR2 SVGIG (reference sequence). V shed 2 bases, J shed 3 bases, and the junction held 5 bases outside the gene matches. This CDR3 comprises 14 residues. This CDR3 reads CAWSPGTGHYEQYF. The CDR3 bases are TGTGCCTGGAGTCCAGGGACAGGGCACTACGAGCAGTACTTC.